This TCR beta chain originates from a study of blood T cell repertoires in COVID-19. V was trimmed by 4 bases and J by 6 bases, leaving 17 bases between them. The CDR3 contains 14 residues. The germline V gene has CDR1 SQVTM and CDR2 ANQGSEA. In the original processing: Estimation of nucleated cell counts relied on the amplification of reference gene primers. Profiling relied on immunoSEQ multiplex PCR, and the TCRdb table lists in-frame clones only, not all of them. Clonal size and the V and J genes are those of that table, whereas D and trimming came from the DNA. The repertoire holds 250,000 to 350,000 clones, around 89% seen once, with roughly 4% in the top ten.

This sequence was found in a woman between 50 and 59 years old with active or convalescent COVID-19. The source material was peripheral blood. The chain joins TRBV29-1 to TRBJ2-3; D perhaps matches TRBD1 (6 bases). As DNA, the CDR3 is TGCAGCGTTGCCGACAGGTTTGGAACTGATACGCAGTATTTT. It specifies CSVADRFGTDTQYF.